The 14 T cell receptor beta chains listed next were all sequenced from one sample in a study of shared clonotypes between healthy human individuals (dated by TCRdb to 2020 to 2022). Receptors were amplified or captured by the immunoSEQ multiplex PCR assay. What TCRdb holds here is the immuneACCESS table cut down to in-frame rearrangements. Part of the clones is not present; checked against another copy, under half of the missing clones reflect an unresolved V gene, and the others are unexplained. Here the sample has about 100,000 clones; approximately 51% occur a single time. Of the sample, about 15% falls within the top ten clones. The specimen sequenced was PBMCs. All receptors come from a middle-aged woman in good health. Some clones in this sample may be carry-over from other donors' samples.

This chain links TRBV12-1 with TRBJ1-1; TRBD1 reflects the table's D call only, with no check against the DNA. TRBV12-1 is noted as a pseudogene. There are 17 residues in the CDR3. CDR3 region: CASSFTTLRDRGTEAFF. As DNA, the CDR3 is TGTGCCAGCAGCTTTACCACCTTGCGTGACAGGGGCACTGAAGCTTTCTTT.

This chain links TRBV15 with TRBJ2-5; the D gene is possibly TRBD1 (6 bases). Germline CDR1 LNHNV, CDR2 YYDKDF (reference sequence). V lost 4 bases, J lost 1 base, and 13 bases lay in between. There are 15 residues in the CDR3. The CDR3 region is CATSTTGTSQETQYF. CDR3 nucleotide sequence: TGTGCCACCAGCACAACTGGGACATCCCAAGAGACCCAGTACTTC.

This chain connects TRBV28 to TRBJ1-2, with 7 bases identical to TRBD1. The CDR3 totals 18 residues. Germline assignment: CDR1 MDHEN and CDR2 SYDVKM. V lost 5 bases to trimming and J lost 0 bases; unmatched junction nucleotides: 15. The CDR3: CASSPSTGDFTANYGYTF. The CDR3 bases are TGTGCCAGCAGTCCATCCACAGGGGACTTTACCGCTAACTATGGCTACACCTTC.

V and J are TRBV2 and TRBJ1-2; TRBD1 aligns across 10 bases. The CDR3 spans 15 residues. V shed 1 base and J 2 bases; nucleotides not matched to a gene: 1. Germline V gene lookup returns CDR1 SNHLY and CDR2 FYNNEI. CDR3 sequence reads: CASSEGGQGNYGYTF. CDR3 nucleotides: TGTGCCAGCAGTGAAGGGGGACAGGGGAACTATGGCTACACCTTC.

In this sample, this clone turned up once. This rearrangement joins TRBV7-9 to TRBJ2-7; TRBD1 aligns across 11 bases. The trim removed 5 bases at V and 5 bases at J, leaving 8 bases unmatched. The germline gives CDR1 SEHNR, CDR2 FQNEAQ (reference sequence). The CDR3 is made up of 15 amino acids. CDR3 coding DNA: TGTGCCAGCAGCCCTCGCGGGGGACAGGGGGACGAGCAGTACTTC. Amino acid sequence: CASSPRGGQGDEQYF.

Many counts were recorded for this clone. The chain links TRBV6-6 to TRBJ2-2; D may be TRBD1 or TRBD2 (5 bases each). The V end lost 5 bases, the J end lost 2 bases, and 15 bases lay between the germline ends. Germline V gene sequence: CDR1 MNHNY, CDR2 SVGAGI (reference sequence). The CDR3 is made up of 16 amino acids. This chain's CDR3 is CASSLGPAENTGELFF. CDR3 DNA sequence: TGTGCCAGCAGTCTGGGGCCAGCGGAAAACACCGGGGAGCTGTTTTTT.

The sample holds many counts of this clone. V gene TRBV10-3 combines with J gene TRBJ1-1; 12 bases match TRBD1. CDR1 ENHRY and CDR2 SYGVKD come from the germline V gene. The CDR3 is 17 amino acids. The V gene end was trimmed by 0 bases and the J gene end by 5 bases; junction bases not matched to a gene: 7. CDR3 region: CAISESGTGGFMTEAFF. The CDR3 DNA follows: TGTGCCATCAGTGAGTCCGGGACAGGGGGCTTTATGACTGAAGCTTTCTTT.

About this clone itself: At one boundary the junction diverges from the germline segment, which might be a read error. This chain joins TRBV5-6 and TRBJ2-5; D gene unclear. The CDR3 is made up of 16 amino acids. The germline CDR1 and CDR2 sequences are SGHDT and YYEEEE. The DNA of the CDR3 is TGTGCCGGCAGCCCGCGAGGTGGGCCTTCCGAAGAGACCCAGTACTTC. It encodes CAGSPRGGPSEETQYF.

The chain uses TRBV5-6 and TRBJ1-2; D call uncertain. Per germline, CDR1 SGHDT and CDR2 YYEEEE. Trimming pared 0 bases from V and 8 bases from J, leaving 14 bases between. There are 14 residues in the CDR3. Here the CDR3 DNA reads TGTGCCAGCAGCTTGGCCGATCTTGGAGGGGGCTACACCTTC. Encoded protein: CASSLADLGGGYTF. The whole variable domain, filled in from reference TRBV5-6 and TRBJ1-2, reads DAGVTQSPTHLIKTRGQQVTLRCSPKSGHDTVSWYQQALGQGPQFIFQYYEEEERQRGNFPDRFSGHQFPNYSSELNVNALLLGDSALYLCASSLADLGGGYTFGSGTRLTVV.

This chain uses TRBV30 with TRBJ1-1; D not resolved. CDR1 and CDR2 from the germline V gene are GTSNPN and SVGIG (reference sequence). Trimming pared 5 bases from V and 4 bases from J, leaving 17 bases between. The CDR3 length is 14 residues. The CDR3 sequence is CAWYIPGRGTEAFF. The CDR3 DNA is TGTGCCTGGTATATCCCCGGTCGGGGCACTGAAGCTTTCTTT. Together with reference TRBV30 and TRBJ1-1, the CDR3 gives the full variable domain: SQTIHQWPATLVQPVGSPLSLECTVEGTSNPNLYWYRQAAGRGLQLLFYSVGIGQISSEVPQNLSASRPQDRQFILSSKKLLLSDSGFYLCAWYIPGRGTEAFFGQGTRLTVV.

This clone was observed many times. The rearrangement joins TRBV28 to TRBJ2-7; 12 positions match TRBD2. Germline CDR1 MDHEN, CDR2 SYDVKM. The CDR3 is 15 amino acids. V shed 4 bases and J 3 bases; nucleotides not matched to a gene: 4. The CDR3 protein is CASSYLAGGHYEQYF. CDR3 nucleotide sequence: TGTGCCAGCAGTTATCTAGCGGGAGGGCACTACGAGCAGTACTTC.

This clone has a handful of counts. The chain is built from TRBV7-2 and TRBJ2-7, with D unclear. CDR3 length: 12 amino acids. Per germline, CDR1 SGHTA and CDR2 FQGNSA. V lost 2 bases and J lost 6, with 8 bases in between. DNA for the CDR3: TGTGCCAGCAGCTTAACCTACGGCGAGCAGTACTTC. As protein: CASSLTYGEQYF.

The chain employs TRBV5-1 and TRBJ2-7; maybe TRBD1 (5 bases). V lost 2 bases and J 1 base, leaving 7 bases between the germline ends. Germline V gene data show CDR1 as SGHRS and CDR2 as YFSETQ. This CDR3 has 13 amino acids. CDR3 loop: CASSFRESYEQYF. CDR3 nucleotide sequence: TGCGCCAGCAGCTTCAGGGAATCCTACGAGCAGTACTTC.

Ten or more counts support this clone. This chain connects TRBV6-5 to TRBJ1-5; D gene ambiguous. V lost 0 bases to trimming and J lost 1 base, with 4 bases between them. The CDR3 is made up of 14 amino acids. The germline V gene has CDR1 MNHEY and CDR2 SVGAGI. CDR3 residues: CASSYSRSNQPQHF. CDR3 DNA: TGTGCCAGCAGTTACTCTAGGAGCAATCAGCCCCAGCATTTT.